A single sample gave rise to the 16 T cell receptor beta chains below, sequenced in a study of cytomegalovirus exposure and HLA in healthy donors. It was with 60 Vbeta and 13 Jbeta primers that the PCR ran. Produced via immunoSEQ multiplex PCR; TCRdb's table is partial and in-frame only. Of roughly 120,000 clones in the sample, around 83% were seen once. Material for sequencing was PBMCs. The receptors come from a woman between 18 and 30 years old in good health and CMV-seropositive.

The V gene is TRBV5-1, the J gene TRBJ1-1, with TRBD1 identical over 9 bases. Unmatched junction bases numbered 7, after V lost 4 bases and J lost 3 bases. In germline, CDR1 is SGHRS, CDR2 YFSETQ. CDR3 size: 15 residues. The CDR3 sequence: CASSPGWTGDTEAFF. CDR3 bases: TGCGCCAGCAGCCCGGGGTGGACAGGGGACACTGAAGCTTTCTTT.

The chain carries TRBV4-2 and TRBJ2-2, with a tentative D call TRBD2 (6 bases). V gave up 0 bases and J gave up 7 bases, with 12 bases separating them. The CDR3 contains 15 residues. Germline CDR1 is LGHNA and CDR2 is YNFKEQ. The CDR3 nucleotides read TGTGCCAGCAGCCAAGAGGAACTAGCCGGCGGGGAGCTGTTTTTT. Its protein product is CASSQEELAGGELFF.

The V gene is TRBV27, the J gene TRBJ1-2; 7 bases match TRBD1. Looked up from germline, CDR1 is MNHEY and CDR2 is SMNVEV (reference sequence). Unmatched junction bases numbered 17, after V lost 6 bases and J lost 4 bases. CDR3 length: 17 amino acids. CDR3 sequence (DNA): TGTGCCAGCAGCCGAACGGGACAGCTAATCCTATCCTATGGCTACACCTTC. It codes for CASSRTGQLILSYGYTF.

This chain connects TRBV19 to TRBJ2-1, with 9 positions matching TRBD2. With V trimmed by 5 bases and J by 8 bases, 10 bases remained unmatched. This CDR3 region has 15 residues. CDR1 and CDR2 (germline): LNHDA, SQIVND (reference sequence). In nucleotides, the CDR3 is TGTGCCAGTAGTCCCGTGGAGCGGGGGGTATATGAGCAGTTCTTC. It encodes CASSPVERGVYEQFF. The entire variable domain, with the rest obtained from reference TRBV19 and TRBJ2-1, is as follows: DGGITQSPKYLFRKEGQNVTLSCEQNLNHDAMYWYRQDPGQGLRLIYYSQIVNDFQKGDIAEGYSVSREKKESFPLTVTSAQKNPTAFYLCASSPVERGVYEQFFGPGTRLTVL.

This chain connects TRBV5-1 to TRBJ2-5; D unclear. The J call may be faulty, since TRBJ2-7 better matches the DNA end. Per germline, CDR1 SGHRS and CDR2 YFSETQ. The CDR3 length is 12 residues. CDR3 nucleotide sequence: TGCGCCAGCATAGGTACAGCCTACGAGCAGTACTTC. Protein: CASIGTAYEQYF.

This chain uses TRBV10-2 with TRBJ2-7; D not resolved. Trimming removed 6 bases at V and 6 bases at J, with 12 bases between. CDR3 length: 12 residues. CDR1 is WSHSY and CDR2 is SAAADI in the germline V gene. CDR3 residues: CASRARGSEQYF. CDR3 coding DNA: TGCGCCAGCAGGGCTCGCGGCTCCGAGCAGTACTTC.

This chain connects TRBV5-4 to TRBJ2-1, with D possibly TRBD2 on 5 matching bases. V lost 2 bases and J 5 bases, leaving 14 bases between the germline ends. There are 15 residues in the CDR3. The germline gives CDR1 SGHNT, CDR2 YYREEE (reference sequence). CDR3 loop: CASSFKAAPDNEQFF. The CDR3 nucleotides are TGTGCCAGCAGCTTCAAAGCGGCGCCCGACAATGAGCAGTTCTTC.

V usage is TRBV30 and J usage is TRBJ1-5; perhaps TRBD1 as D (6 bases). V lost 0 bases and J lost 4, with 13 bases in between. The CDR3 sequence is 15 residues long. The germline V gene encodes CDR1 GTSNPN and CDR2 SVGIG (reference sequence). The CDR3 sequence: CAWSVRGRGNQPQHF. The CDR3, as DNA: TGTGCCTGGAGTGTACGTGGCAGGGGAAATCAGCCCCAGCATTTT.

Notes on this clone: An end of the junction differs from the germline gene, which may be a read error. This chain links TRBV7-9 with TRBJ2-7, with 11 bases aligning to TRBD2. The germline V gene has CDR1 SEHNR and CDR2 FQNEAQ (reference sequence). The CDR3 loop spans 14 amino acids. CDR3 residues: CSSSSSGGFYEQYF. The CDR3 DNA is TGTTCCAGCAGCTCTAGCGGGGGGTTCTACGAGCAGTACTTC.

V usage is TRBV7-9 and J usage is TRBJ2-3; TRBD1 agrees at 9 bases. V dropped 5 bases and J dropped 4; count of bases not matched to a gene: 16. The germline V gene encodes CDR1 SEHNR and CDR2 FQNEAQ (reference sequence). There are 18 residues in the CDR3. The CDR3 DNA is TGTGCCAGCAGCCCCCGGGACAGGGATCGATTAAATGCAGATACGCAGTATTTT. Translated, it gives CASSPRDRDRLNADTQYF.

This clone was detected only a few times. The chain carries TRBV6-5 and TRBJ1-4; D perhaps matches TRBD1 (5 bases). This CDR3 region has 15 residues. Germline lookup yields CDR1 MNHEY and CDR2 SVGAGI. V was cut by 6 bases and J by 4 bases, with 15 bases left in between. CDR3 nucleotides: TGTGCCAGCAGCCCTCAGCTGGGGCTTAATGAAAAACTGTTTTTT. This sequence encodes CASSPQLGLNEKLFF.

This clone was picked up one time. V is TRBV7-2 and J is TRBJ2-7; 7 nucleotides line up with TRBD1. The CDR3 consists of 15 residues. Germline-derived CDR1 and CDR2 are SGHTA and FQGNSA. V trimming: 0 bases; J trimming: 3 bases; junction bases outside the gene matches: 5. This chain's CDR3 is CASSLAGTDLYEQYF. DNA of the CDR3: TGTGCCAGCAGCTTAGCCGGGACAGACCTCTACGAGCAGTACTTC. Drawing the rest from reference TRBV7-2 and TRBJ2-7, the complete variable domain is GAGVSQSPSNKVTEKGKDVELRCDPISGHTALYWYRQSLGQGLEFLIYFQGNSAPDKSGLPSDRFSAERTGGSVSTLTIQRTQQEDSAVYLCASSLAGTDLYEQYFGPGTRLTVT.

The chain joins TRBV30 to TRBJ2-3; D gene uncertain. Trimming left V 2 bases short and J 2 bases short, with 8 bases between. The CDR3 contains 13 residues. Germline CDR1 is GTSNPN and CDR2 is SVGIG (reference sequence). CDR3 sequence: CAWSLGFTDTQYF. Written as DNA, the CDR3 is TGTGCCTGGAGTCTCGGGTTCACAGATACGCAGTATTTT. The whole variable domain, filled in from reference TRBV30 and TRBJ2-3, reads SQTIHQWPATLVQPVGSPLSLECTVEGTSNPNLYWYRQAAGRGLQLLFYSVGIGQISSEVPQNLSASRPQDRQFILSSKKLLLSDSGFYLCAWSLGFTDTQYFGPGTRLTVL.

The CDR3 nucleotides read TGTGCCAGCAGCTTGGGATGGACAGGGACGAACACTGAAGCTTTCTTT. Translation: CASSLGWTGTNTEAFF. V gene TRBV11-3 combines with J gene TRBJ1-1; 8 positions agree with TRBD1. Germline assignment: CDR1 SGHNT and CDR2 YENEEA. Trimming cost V 3 bases and J 1 base; bases outside gene matches: 7. This CDR3 comprises 16 residues.

This clone has a single count. The chain joins TRBV2 to TRBJ1-5; 8 nucleotides align to TRBD1. Unmatched junction bases numbered 5, after V lost 3 bases and J lost 7 bases. This CDR3 region has 14 residues. Looked up from germline, CDR1 is SNHLY and CDR2 is FYNNEI. Here the CDR3 DNA reads TGTGCCAGCAGTGACAGGGGGCTTGGACAGCCCCAGCATTTT. It is translated as CASSDRGLGQPQHF.

The chain combines TRBV5-4 with TRBJ1-2, with D tentatively TRBD1 (5 bases). Germline V lookup: CDR1 SGHNT, CDR2 YYREEE (reference sequence). Trimming shortened V by 4 bases and J by 5 bases, and 18 bases separated the two germline ends. The CDR3 is 15 residues long. CDR3 sequence: CASSRWSGGEYGYTF. The CDR3 nucleotides are TGTGCCAGCAGCCGCTGGTCGGGGGGAGAGTATGGCTACACCTTC.